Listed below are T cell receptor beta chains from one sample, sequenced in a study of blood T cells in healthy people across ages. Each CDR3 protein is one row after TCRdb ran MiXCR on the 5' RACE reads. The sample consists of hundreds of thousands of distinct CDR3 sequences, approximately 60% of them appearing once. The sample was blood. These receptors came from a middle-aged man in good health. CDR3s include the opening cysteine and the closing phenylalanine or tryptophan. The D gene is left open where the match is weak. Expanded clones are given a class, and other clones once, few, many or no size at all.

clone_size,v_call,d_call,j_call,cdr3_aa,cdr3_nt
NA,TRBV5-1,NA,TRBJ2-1,CASSLGSGLYNEQFF,TGCGCCAGCAGCTTGGGTAGCGGACTTTACAATGAGCAGTTCTTC
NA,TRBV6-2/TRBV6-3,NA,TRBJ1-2,CASSRGGTGYGYTF,TGTGCCAGCAGCCGTGGGGGTACGGGCTATGGCTACACCTTC
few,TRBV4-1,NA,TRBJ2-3,CASSQGPSLETQYF,TGCGCCAGCAGCCAGGGGCCCAGCCTGGAGACGCAGTATTTT
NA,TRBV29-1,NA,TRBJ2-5,CSVEVRLRLFLETQYF,TGCAGCGTTGAAGTGCGGCTTCGGTTGTTCTTGGAGACCCAGTACTTC
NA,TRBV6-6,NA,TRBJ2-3,CASSPPGGKTQYF,TGTGCCAGCAGTCCCCCCGGCGGGAAAACGCAGTATTTT
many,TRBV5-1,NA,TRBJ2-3,CASRFRGRQGIDDTQYF,TGCGCCAGCAGATTCAGAGGGCGGCAGGGGATAGACGATACGCAGTATTTT
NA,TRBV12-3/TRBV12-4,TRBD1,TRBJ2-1,CASRKTGASYNEQFF,TGTGCCAGCAGAAAAACAGGGGCCTCCTACAATGAGCAGTTCTTC
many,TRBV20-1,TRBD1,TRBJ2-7,CSARARTGTYEQYF,TGCAGTGCTAGAGCCAGGACAGGGACCTACGAGCAGTACTTC
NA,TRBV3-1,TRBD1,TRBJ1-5,CASSPTGGEGQPQHF,TGTGCCAGCAGCCCCACAGGGGGCGAGGGTCAGCCCCAGCATTTT
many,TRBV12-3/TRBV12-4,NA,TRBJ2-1,CASSSNNEQFF,TGTGCCAGCAGTTCTAACAATGAGCAGTTCTTC
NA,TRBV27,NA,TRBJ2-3,CASSLTHSADTQYF,TGTGCCAGCAGTTTAACCCATAGCGCAGATACGCAGTATTTT
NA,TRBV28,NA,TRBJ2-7,CASTLGGPGSRYEQYF,TGTGCCAGCACCCTCGGGGGGCCAGGGTCGCGGTACGAGCAGTACTTC
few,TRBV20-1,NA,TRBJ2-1,CSASLRGNEQFF,TGCAGTGCTAGTCTTAGGGGAAATGAGCAGTTCTTC
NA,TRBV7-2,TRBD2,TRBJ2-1,CASTAGLAARSSYNEQFF,TGTGCCAGCACCGCGGGACTAGCGGCGAGAAGCTCCTACAATGAGCAGTTCTTC
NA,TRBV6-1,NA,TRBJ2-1,CASSRGQFLRGVSSYNEQFF,TGTGCCAGCAGCCGCGGTCAGTTTTTACGCGGGGTCAGCTCCTACAATGAGCAGTTCTTC
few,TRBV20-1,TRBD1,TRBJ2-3,CSASGTGGTDTQYF,TGCAGTGCTTCCGGGACAGGGGGCACAGATACGCAGTATTTT
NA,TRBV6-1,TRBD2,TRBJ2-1,CASSGRGADRIHEQFF,TGTGCCAGCAGTGGGCGGGGGGCGGATCGGATCCATGAGCAGTTCTTC
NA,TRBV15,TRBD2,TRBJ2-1,CATSTNLAGGPYEQFF,TGTGCCACCAGCACCAATCTAGCGGGGGGGCCATATGAGCAGTTCTTC
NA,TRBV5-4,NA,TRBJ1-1,CAGRGDLNTEAFF,TGTGCGGGGAGAGGGGACTTAAACACTGAAGCTTTCTTT
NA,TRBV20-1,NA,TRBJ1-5,CSARDWGNQPQHF,TGCAGTGCTAGAGATTGGGGGAATCAGCCCCAGCATTTT
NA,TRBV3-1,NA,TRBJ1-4,CASSQARGKNEKLFF,TGTGCCAGCAGCCAGGCCCGTGGGAAGAATGAAAAACTGTTTTTT
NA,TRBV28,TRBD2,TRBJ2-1,CASSQLARSYNEQFF,TGTGCCAGCAGCCAACTAGCGAGGAGCTACAATGAGCAGTTCTTC
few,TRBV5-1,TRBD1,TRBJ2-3,CASSLTGVHTDTQYF,TGCGCCAGCAGCTTAACAGGGGTCCACACAGATACGCAGTATTTT
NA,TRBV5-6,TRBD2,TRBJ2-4,CASSAGGSNIQYF,TGTGCCAGCAGCGCGGGGGGGTCAAACATTCAGTACTTC
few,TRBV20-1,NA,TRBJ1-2,CSASPSGNGYTF,TGCAGTGCTAGCCCATCGGGGAATGGCTACACCTTC
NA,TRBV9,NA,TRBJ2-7,CASSVLDSRYEQYF,TGTGCCAGCAGCGTATTAGACTCTCGCTACGAGCAGTACTTC
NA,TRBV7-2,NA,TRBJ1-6,CASQGGQYSPLHF,TGTGCCAGCCAAGGTGGGCAGTATTCACCCCTCCACTTT
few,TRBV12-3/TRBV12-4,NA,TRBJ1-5,CASSLGFSNQPQHF,TGTGCCAGCAGTTTGGGTTTTAGCAATCAGCCCCAGCATTTT
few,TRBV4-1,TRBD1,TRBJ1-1,CASSHPIQGLVPMNTEAFF,TGCGCCAGCAGCCATCCAATACAGGGGCTTGTTCCCATGAACACTGAAGCTTTCTTT
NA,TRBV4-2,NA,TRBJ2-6,CASSQFTGSLDSGANVLTF,TGTGCCAGCAGCCAATTTACGGGGAGTTTGGACTCTGGGGCCAACGTCCTGACTTTC
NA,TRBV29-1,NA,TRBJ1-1,CSGGSRTEAFF,TGCAGCGGGGGGTCCCGGACTGAAGCTTTCTTT
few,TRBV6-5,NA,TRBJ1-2,CASSYRGDGYTF,TGTGCCAGCAGTTACCGGGGGGATGGCTACACCTTC
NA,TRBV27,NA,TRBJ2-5,CASVFQETQYF,TGTGCCAGCGTCTTCCAAGAGACCCAGTACTTC
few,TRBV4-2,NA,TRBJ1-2,CASSQEGLDYGYTF,TGTGCCAGCAGCCAAGAAGGCTTGGACTATGGCTACACCTTC
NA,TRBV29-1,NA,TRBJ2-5,CSVGPRLVTETQYF,TGCAGCGTTGGCCCAAGGCTAGTTACGGAGACCCAGTACTTC
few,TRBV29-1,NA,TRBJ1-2,CSVAPRDDGYTF,TGCAGCGTTGCCCCCCGTGATGATGGCTACACCTTC
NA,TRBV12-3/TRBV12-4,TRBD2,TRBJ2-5,CASSPTSGGAYQTQYF,TGTGCCAGCAGCCCCACCAGCGGGGGTGCTTATCAGACCCAGTACTTC
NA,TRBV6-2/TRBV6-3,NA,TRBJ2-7,CACISQGPYYEQYF,TGTGCCTGCATCTCACAGGGTCCTTACTACGAGCAGTACTTC
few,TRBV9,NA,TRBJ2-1,CASSVVGRKQFF,TGTGCCAGCAGCGTAGTCGGGAGAAAGCAGTTCTTC
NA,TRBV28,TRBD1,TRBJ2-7,CASKTGATYEQYF,TGTGCCAGCAAGACAGGGGCTACCTACGAGCAGTACTTC
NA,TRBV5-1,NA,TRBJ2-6,CASSLTAGASVLTF,TGCGCCAGCAGCTTGACTGCCGGGGCCAGCGTCCTGACTTTC
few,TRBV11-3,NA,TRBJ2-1,CASSQLPGTRLFF,TGTGCCAGCAGCCAATTGCCGGGGACCCGGCTGTTCTTC
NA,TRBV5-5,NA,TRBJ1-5,CASSLTGGDSNQPQHF,TGTGCCAGCAGCTTGACTGGCGGGGACAGCAATCAGCCCCAGCATTTT
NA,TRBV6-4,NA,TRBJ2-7,CASSDLNSKQGEVYF,TGTGCCAGCAGTGACTTGAACTCAAAACAAGGTGAGGTGTACTTC
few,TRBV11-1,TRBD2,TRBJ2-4,CASSSGTISYF,TGTGCCAGCAGCTCCGGGACTATCTCGTACTTC
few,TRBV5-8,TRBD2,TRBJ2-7,CASSSGLAVSSYEQYF,TGTGCCAGCAGCTCGGGACTAGCAGTAAGCTCCTACGAGCAGTACTTC
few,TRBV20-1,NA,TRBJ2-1,CSARDFKSSYNEQFF,TGCAGTGCTAGAGATTTTAAGAGCTCCTACAATGAGCAGTTCTTC